This TCR beta chain was recorded in a study of T-cell memory formation after mild COVID-19. In germline, CDR1 is MNHEY, CDR2 SVGEGT. This CDR3 has 14 residues. V was clipped by 4 bases and J by 2 bases, with 12 bases between them. In its sample, this clonotype was seen a few times. TCRdb itself ran the 5' RACE reads through MiXCR, one entry per CDR3 protein. The table lists roughly 510,000 distinct CDR3 sequences, 15% to 20% of them singletons. Sequencing used PBMCs or a T cell subset sorted from them (not recorded which). The chain combines TRBV6-2 or TRBV6-3 with TRBJ2-7, with D perhaps matching TRBD2 (5 bases). This sequence originates from an adult woman who had mild COVID-19 (a few samples of this study predate the infection). Cell type and time point are not known. CDR3 residues: CASSWGERPYEQYF. The CDR3, as DNA: TGTGCCAGCAGTTGGGGAGAGAGACCCTACGAGCAGTACTTC.